The 29 T cell receptor beta chains in this list originate from one sample, sequenced in a study of blood T cell repertoires in COVID-19. Using immunoSEQ multiplex PCR, the repertoire was profiled, and TCRdb retains in-frame clones only, with some absent. The sample includes roughly 350,000 clones, 80% to 95% of them seen just once. What was sequenced was PBMCs or T cells enriched from blood (not recorded which). These TCRs come from a woman in her twenties or thirties who had recovered from COVID-19.

This chain links TRBV28 with TRBJ2-1, with TRBD2 as a possible D gene (6 bases). The CDR3 has 14 residues. Germline lookup yields CDR1 MDHEN and CDR2 SYDVKM. Trimming pared 7 bases from V and 5 bases from J, leaving 15 bases between. This chain's CDR3 is CASMIGTANNEQFF. DNA of the CDR3: TGTGCCAGCATGATAGGGACTGCCAACAATGAGCAGTTCTTC.

This clone has only one observation. V is TRBV5-1 and J is TRBJ2-2; the match to TRBD1 covers 7 bases. The length of the CDR3 is 15 residues. Germline lookup yields CDR1 SGHRS and CDR2 YFSETQ. V gave up 0 bases and J gave up 4 bases; unmatched junction bases: 3. The CDR3 DNA follows: TGCGCCAGCAGCTTGGGACAGGGAATCACCGGGGAGCTGTTTTTT. It translates to CASSLGQGITGELFF.

The V and J genes are TRBV18 and TRBJ2-7; D is possibly TRBD2 (6 bases). V lost 5 bases and J lost 6, with 11 bases in between. The germline gives CDR1 KGHSH, CDR2 LQKENI. The CDR3 is 12 residues long. CDR3 protein: CASSVGGGEQYF. CDR3 coding DNA: TGTGCCAGCTCAGTGGGGGGAGGCGAGCAGTACTTC.

This clone was seen just once. The chain couples TRBV5-8 to TRBJ2-3; tentatively, D is TRBD1 (5 bases). The CDR3 runs to 15 residues. The V gene lost 4 bases and the J gene lost 0 bases, with 12 bases spanning the gap. Germline V gene sequence: CDR1 SGHTS, CDR2 YDEGEE. The CDR3 protein is CASSVAGASTDTQYF. The CDR3 nucleotides are TGTGCCAGCAGCGTCGCTGGGGCTAGCACAGATACGCAGTATTTT.

The chain is built from TRBV18 and TRBJ2-1, with 12 bases lining up with TRBD2. Germline-derived CDR1 and CDR2 are KGHSH and LQKENI. V was pared by 6 bases and J by 2 bases, with 11 bases of the junction left unmatched. This CDR3 has 18 amino acids. CDR3 nucleotides: TGTGCCAGCTCGCTTTACTCCGCTAGCGGGAGGGCCTACAATGAGCAGTTCTTC. This sequence encodes CASSLYSASGRAYNEQFF.

On this clone: Other DNA sequences in the same sample also yield this CDR3. The J gene is TRBJ2-5, the V gene TRBV10-3; the D is unclear. Germline values: CDR1 ENHRY, CDR2 SYGVKD. The CDR3 totals 13 residues. Trimming stripped 3 bases from V and 0 bases from J, with 5 bases between. CDR3 in amino acids: CAISDSYQETQYF. The CDR3 DNA is TGTGCCATCAGTGATTCGTACCAAGAGACCCAGTACTTC.

V and J are TRBV29-1 and TRBJ2-1; weak D call: TRBD2 (5 bases). The ends were cut back, 8 bases at V and 7 bases at J, with 18 bases in the middle. There are 13 residues in the CDR3. CDR1 and CDR2 (germline): SQVTM, ANQGSEA. The CDR3 is CSCRGPEGNEQFF. The CDR3 region has the DNA TGCAGCTGCCGAGGGCCGGAAGGTAATGAGCAGTTCTTC.

This clone appeared a single time. This sequence joins TRBV7-8 and TRBJ2-7; D may be TRBD1 (5 bases). The CDR3 extends over 15 amino acids. Trimming took off 5 bases at V and 5 bases at J, with 19 bases between the two ends. The V gene's germline CDR1 is SGHVS and CDR2 FQNEAQ. The CDR3 spells CASSEASGWFDEQYF. CDR3 nucleotide sequence: TGTGCCAGCAGCGAGGCCTCAGGGTGGTTTGACGAGCAGTACTTC.

This chain links TRBV28 with TRBJ2-7; D is perhaps TRBD1 (5 bases). This CDR3 is built from 13 residues. Deletions cut 7 bases from V and 1 base from J, with 11 bases between. Per the germline V gene, CDR1 is MDHEN and CDR2 is SYDVKM. CDR3 bases: TGTGCCAGCACTTTGGACACTTCCTACGAGCAGTACTTC. Amino acids: CASTLDTSYEQYF.

The chain recombines TRBV5-8 with TRBJ2-3; 9 bases are shared with TRBD2. From germline, CDR1 is SGHTS and CDR2 YDEGEE. The CDR3 sequence is 19 residues long. V was clipped by 4 bases and J by 8 bases; unmatched bases: 23. The CDR3 is CASSPPGSGRRLTEGTQYF. The CDR3 DNA reads TGTGCCAGCAGCCCCCCTGGGAGCGGGAGGCGCTTGACGGAAGGTACGCAGTATTTT.

This chain links TRBV6-2 or TRBV6-3 with TRBJ2-3; 8 bases map to TRBD1. CDR3 size: 14 residues. Germline V gene data show CDR1 as MNHEY and CDR2 as SVGEGT. V shed 6 bases and J 2 bases; nucleotides not matched to a gene: 4. In DNA, the CDR3 is TGTGCCAGCAGCCAACAGGGGGACACAGATACGCAGTATTTT. Encoded protein: CASSQQGDTDTQYF.

This chain joins TRBV4-2 and TRBJ1-5; 8 positions match TRBD1. The CDR3 loop spans 17 amino acids. Trimming removed 0 bases from V and 6 bases from J; junction bases left unmatched: 10. Germline V gene data show CDR1 as LGHNA and CDR2 as YNFKEQ. The CDR3 coding sequence is TGTGCCAGCAGCCAAGAGCAGGGGCAGGGGGCGGGTCAGCCCCAGCATTTT. This sequence encodes CASSQEQGQGAGQPQHF.

This clone was counted a single time. V usage is TRBV28 and J usage is TRBJ1-5; D may be TRBD1 (5 bases). CDR1 and CDR2 (germline): MDHEN, SYDVKM. The CDR3 consists of 13 residues. Trimming took 10 bases from V and 5 from J, leaving 15 bases between them. CDR3 sequence: CAIRQTSHQPQHF. CDR3 DNA sequence: TGTGCCATCAGACAGACCTCTCATCAGCCCCAGCATTTT.

The chain joins TRBV28 to TRBJ1-4; D unresolved. This CDR3 has 14 residues. In germline, CDR1 is MDHEN, CDR2 SYDVKM. The V end was cut by 2 bases, the J end by 8 bases, with 12 bases between. CDR3 region: CASSLGQFGEKLFF. CDR3 in DNA: TGTGCCAGCAGTTTAGGCCAGTTTGGCGAAAAACTGTTTTTT. Filled out from reference TRBV28 and TRBJ1-4, the complete variable domain reads DVKVTQSSRYLVKRTGEKVFLECVQDMDHENMFWYRQDPGLGLRLIYFSYDVKMKEKGDIPEGYSVSREKKERFSLILESASTNQTSMYLCASSLGQFGEKLFFGSGTQLSVL.

V gene TRBV28 combines with J gene TRBJ1-4; D is possibly TRBD1 (5 bases). V shed 5 bases and J shed 4 bases, with 11 bases lying between them. Germline V CDR1 and CDR2: MDHEN, SYDVKM. The CDR3 consists of 14 residues. In nucleotides, the CDR3 is TGTGCCAGCAGTCCCGGACAACGTAATGAAAAACTGTTTTTT. Translated, it gives CASSPGQRNEKLFF.

V gene TRBV7-2 combines with J gene TRBJ2-5; D not resolved. The CDR3 has 14 amino acids. From germline, CDR1 is SGHTA and CDR2 FQGNSA. The V end lost 5 bases, the J end lost 3 bases, and 13 bases lay between the germline ends. CDR3 in amino acids: CASSSRMGEETQYF. In DNA form, the CDR3 reads TGTGCCAGCAGCAGTCGGATGGGCGAAGAGACCCAGTACTTC. The whole variable domain, filled in from reference TRBV7-2 and TRBJ2-5, reads GAGVSQSPSNKVTEKGKDVELRCDPISGHTALYWYRQSLGQGLEFLIYFQGNSAPDKSGLPSDRFSAERTGGSVSTLTIQRTQQEDSAVYLCASSSRMGEETQYFGPGTRLLVL.

This rearrangement joins TRBV30 to TRBJ2-1; TRBD2 agrees at 8 bases. The germline CDR1 and CDR2 sequences are GTSNPN and SVGIG (reference sequence). The junction had 11 bases not matched to a gene; V was cut back by 1 base and J by 15 bases. The CDR3 extends over 13 amino acids. Here the CDR3 DNA reads TGTGCCTGGAGTGCCCTGAGCGGGGGTGCGCCGTTCTTC. It translates to CAWSALSGGAPFF.

CDR3 sequence: CASSERRGGYGYTF. CDR3 in DNA: TGTGCCAGCAGTGAACGGAGAGGGGGCTATGGCTACACCTTC. The chain recombines TRBV6-1 with TRBJ1-2, with TRBD1 as a possible D gene (6 bases). V lost 2 bases, J lost 4 bases, and 11 bases lay in between. The CDR3 has 14 residues. Germline CDR1 is MNHNS and CDR2 is SASEGT.

The chain uses TRBV5-6 and TRBJ2-7; TRBD1 aligns across 8 bases. The CDR3 runs to 14 residues. Trimming took 4 bases from V and 3 from J; bases not matched to a gene: 6. CDR1 and CDR2 (germline): SGHDT, YYEEEE. The CDR3 DNA is TGTGCCAGCAGCGTGGGACAGGTCCTCTACGAGCAGTACTTC. Protein product: CASSVGQVLYEQYF.

The rearrangement links TRBV7-3 to TRBJ1-1; D might be TRBD1 (5 bases). Trimming removed 3 bases at V and 5 bases at J, with 10 bases between. Germline loops: CDR1 SGHTA, CDR2 FQGTGA. The CDR3 spans 13 residues. The CDR3 sequence is CASSFFRGTEAFF. The CDR3 DNA follows: TGTGCCAGCAGCTTCTTTCGGGGGACTGAAGCTTTCTTT.

The gene calls are TRBV11-2 and TRBJ1-1; the D gene is possibly TRBD1 (5 bases). There are 15 residues in the CDR3. V lost 7 bases and J 5 bases, leaving 20 bases between the germline ends. Germline CDR1 reads SGHAT; CDR2 reads FQNNGV. The CDR3 sequence is CASTDWRDPGTEAFF. DNA for the CDR3: TGTGCCAGCACCGATTGGCGGGACCCCGGGACTGAAGCTTTCTTT. The full variable domain, rest sourced from reference TRBV11-2 and TRBJ1-1, is EAGVAQSPRYKIIEKRQSVAFWCNPISGHATLYWYQQILGQGPKLLIQFQNNGVVDDSQLPKDRFSAERLKGVDSTLKIQPAKLEDSAVYLCASTDWRDPGTEAFFGQGTRLTVV.

This clone was counted a single time. V and J are TRBV28 and TRBJ2-7, with 9 bases lining up with TRBD2. The germline V gene has CDR1 MDHEN and CDR2 SYDVKM. The CDR3 sequence is 13 residues long. Trimming took 7 bases from V and 4 from J; bases not matched to a gene: 5. The DNA for the CDR3 is TGTGCCAGCAATCCGGGACTAGCATACGAGCAGTACTTC. Its protein product is CASNPGLAYEQYF.

This chain links TRBV10-3 with TRBJ2-1, with a possible D match to TRBD2 (5 bases). Trimming removed 5 bases at V and 0 bases at J, with 14 bases between. The CDR3 is 16 amino acids. CDR1 is ENHRY, CDR2 SYGVKD, per germline. CDR3 sequence: CAISSGLDPSYNEQFF. The CDR3 DNA sequence: TGTGCCATCAGTAGTGGACTGGACCCCTCCTACAATGAGCAGTTCTTC.

The gene calls are TRBV6-5 and TRBJ2-5; weak D call: TRBD1 (5 bases). Trimming left V 6 bases short and J 5 bases short, with 10 bases between. CDR1 MNHEY and CDR2 SVGAGI come from the germline V gene. This CDR3 is 12 amino acids long. The CDR3 DNA is TGTGCCAGCAGCCAGGGTCCCGAGACCCAGTACTTC. It encodes CASSQGPETQYF.

The J gene is TRBJ1-2, the V gene TRBV28; perhaps TRBD1 as D (5 bases). The CDR3 sequence is 11 residues long. Looked up from germline, CDR1 is MDHEN and CDR2 is SYDVKM. Trimming pared 7 bases from V and 4 bases from J, leaving 7 bases between. CDR3 region: CASNRGYGYTF. The CDR3 DNA is TGTGCCAGCAATAGGGGCTATGGCTACACCTTC.

V gene TRBV7-9 combines with J gene TRBJ2-7, with 8 nucleotides matching TRBD1. The junction had 10 bases not matched to a gene; V was cut back by 5 bases and J by 1 base. The CDR3 covers 16 residues. Germline CDR1 SEHNR, CDR2 FQNEAQ (reference sequence). This CDR3 reads CASSGPTGVGSYEQYF. The CDR3, as DNA: TGTGCCAGCAGCGGCCCGACAGGGGTGGGTTCCTACGAGCAGTACTTC.

J is TRBJ2-2 and V is TRBV7-9; possibly TRBD1 for D (6 bases). Trimming removed 7 bases from V and 6 bases from J, with 15 bases in between. The CDR3 runs to 14 residues. Germline V CDR1 and CDR2: SEHNR, FQNEAQ (reference sequence). Here the CDR3 reads CASTPMGASGELFF. Written as DNA, the CDR3 is TGTGCCAGCACCCCGATGGGGGCATCCGGGGAGCTGTTTTTT. Variable domain in full (rest from reference TRBV7-9 and TRBJ2-2): DTGVSQNPRHKITKRGQNVTFRCDPISEHNRLYWYRQTLGQGPEFLTYFQNEAQLEKSRLLSDRFSAERPKGSFSTLEIQRTEQGDSAMYLCASTPMGASGELFFGEGSRLTVL.

This clone has only one observation. This sequence joins TRBV6-2 or TRBV6-3 and TRBJ1-6; D is possibly TRBD1 (6 bases). The CDR3 covers 14 residues. Trimming took off 2 bases at V and 7 bases at J, with 9 bases between the two ends. From germline, CDR1 is MNHEY and CDR2 SVGEGT. The CDR3 is CASSYGQKNSPLHF. The CDR3, as DNA: TGTGCCAGCAGTTACGGACAGAAAAATTCACCCCTCCACTTT.

The CDR3 loop is CASTPRGASHGYTF. The CDR3, as DNA: TGTGCCAGCACCCCCCGGGGGGCGTCTCATGGCTACACCTTC. This rearrangement joins TRBV3-1 (or the pseudogene TRBV3-2) to TRBJ1-2; a possible D gene is TRBD1 (6 bases). Germline V gives CDR1 LGHDT, CDR2 YNNKEL (reference sequence). The CDR3 consists of 14 residues. Trimming cost V 7 bases and J 6 bases, with 18 bases left between them.